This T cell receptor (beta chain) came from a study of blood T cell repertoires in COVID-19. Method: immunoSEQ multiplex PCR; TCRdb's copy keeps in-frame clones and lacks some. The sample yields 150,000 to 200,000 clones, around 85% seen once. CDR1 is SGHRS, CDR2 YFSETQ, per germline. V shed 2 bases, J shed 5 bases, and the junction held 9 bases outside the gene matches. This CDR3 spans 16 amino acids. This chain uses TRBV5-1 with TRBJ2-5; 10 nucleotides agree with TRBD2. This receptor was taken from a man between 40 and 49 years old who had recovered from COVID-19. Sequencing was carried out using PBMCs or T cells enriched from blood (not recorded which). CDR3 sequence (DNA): TGCGCCAGCAGCTTTGGCAGCGGGGGGGCCGGGGAGACCCAGTACTTC. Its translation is CASSFGSGGAGETQYF.